This entry features one TCR beta chain sequence. The sample holds many counts of this clonotype. Its antigen is still unknown. No base quality values were provided; no much bigger clone lies one nucleotide off. This entry belongs to a study of T-cell reconstitution after alpha-beta-depleted transplantation in children (dated by TCRdb to the mid-2010s). Concerning the study at large: Using TCR repertoire profiling, the study followed T-cell immune reconstitution in a quantitative way in children after TCRalphabeta/CD19-depleted allogeneic hematopoietic cell transplantation. Results and caveats for the whole study, not just this receptor: The high TCRbeta diversity at day 60 in some patients was ascribed to recipient T cells and intrathymic progenitors that had survived conditioning. The frequencies of hyperexpanded clones fell over the following months, and after one year, T-cell counts and TCRbeta diversity were mostly attributed to newly produced T cells. Apparently early alphabetaT-cell count recovery about two months after transplant reportedly relied on only several hundred rapidly expanded clones derived from non-depleted graft cells.

Including cysteine and phenylalanine, the CDR3 has 14 amino acids. Just CDR3 DNA is preserved here, 42 bases in frame from base 1. Per the germline V gene, SNHLY is the CDR1 and FYNNEI is the CDR2. Trimming takes 7 bases from V and 8 bases from J, and the germline ends sit 21 bases apart. Read against the paper, the sample's treatment or condition label means: allogeneic hematopoietic cell transplantation with graft depleted of TCRalphabeta T cells and CD19 B cells. TCRalphabeta/CD19-depleted allogeneic hematopoietic cell grafts were given to the transplant recipients, all of whom were children. Libraries were constructed by PCR. The sequencer was an Illumina HiSeq 2500. Molecular barcoding was employed in the preparation of TCR libraries, with unique molecular identifiers being used to normalize TCRbeta repertoire quantification. TCRdb reprocessing: public reads trimmed at Q25 with fastp, clones called with MiXCR, in-frame beta chains kept. Entries that share a CDR3 protein sequence are merged under the most common genes and DNA. The sample yields nearly 250,000 distinct CDR3 sequences; 6.5% to 10% were counted once. The ten biggest clones cover 6.3% of the sample.

The source material was PBMCs, mostly from graft donor cells, sampled 180 days after TCRalphabeta/CD19-depleted stem cell transplant. The receptor chain draws on TRBV2 and TRBJ2-7; the D gene is possibly TRBD1 or TRBD2, with 5 bases matching each. This clonotype was obtained from a male patient aged 5 to 17 who had a stem cell transplant for acute lymphoblastic leukemia, so the T cells may come from the graft donor. DNA sequence: TGTGCCAGCAACCCGAATATTTTACCGGGACAGCAGTACTTC. Its translation reads: CASNPNILPGQQYF.